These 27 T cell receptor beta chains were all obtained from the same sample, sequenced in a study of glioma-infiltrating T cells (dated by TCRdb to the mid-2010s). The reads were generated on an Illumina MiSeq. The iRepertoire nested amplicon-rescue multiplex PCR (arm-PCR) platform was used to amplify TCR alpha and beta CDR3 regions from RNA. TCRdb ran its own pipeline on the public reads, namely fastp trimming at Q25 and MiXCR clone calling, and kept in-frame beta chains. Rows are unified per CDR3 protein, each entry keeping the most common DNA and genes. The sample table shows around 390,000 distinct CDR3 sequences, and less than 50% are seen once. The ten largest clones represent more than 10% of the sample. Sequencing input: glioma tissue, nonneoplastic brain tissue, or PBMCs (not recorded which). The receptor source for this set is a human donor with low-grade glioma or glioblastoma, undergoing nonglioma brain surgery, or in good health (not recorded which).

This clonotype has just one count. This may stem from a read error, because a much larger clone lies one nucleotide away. The CDR3 region is CASSYDSSFSYNKQFF. As DNA, the CDR3 is TGTGCCAGCAGTTATGACAGCTCTTTCTCCTACAATAAGCAGTTCTTC. This chain links TRBV27 with TRBJ2-1; D is perhaps TRBD1 (5 bases). The CDR3 has 16 amino acids. CDR1 and CDR2 (germline): MNHEY, SMNVEV (reference sequence).

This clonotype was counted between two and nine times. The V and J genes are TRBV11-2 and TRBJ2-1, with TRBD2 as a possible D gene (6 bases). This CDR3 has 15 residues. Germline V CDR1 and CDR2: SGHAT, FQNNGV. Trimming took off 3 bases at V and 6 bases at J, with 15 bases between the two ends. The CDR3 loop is CASSLLALQANEQFF. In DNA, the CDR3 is TGTGCCAGCAGCTTGCTAGCGCTCCAAGCCAATGAGCAGTTCTTC.

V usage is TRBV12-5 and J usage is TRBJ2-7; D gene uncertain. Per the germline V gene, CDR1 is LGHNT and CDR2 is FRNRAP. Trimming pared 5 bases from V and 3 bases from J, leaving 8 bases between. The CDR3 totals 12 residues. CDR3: CASGPGFYEQYF. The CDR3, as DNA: TGTGCTAGTGGTCCGGGTTTCTACGAGCAGTACTTC.

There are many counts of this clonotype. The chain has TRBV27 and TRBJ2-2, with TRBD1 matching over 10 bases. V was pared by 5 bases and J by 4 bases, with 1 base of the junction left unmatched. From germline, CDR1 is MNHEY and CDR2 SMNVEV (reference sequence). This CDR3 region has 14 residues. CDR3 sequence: CASSGDRGTGELFF. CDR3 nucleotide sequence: TGTGCCAGCAGTGGGGACAGGGGCACCGGGGAGCTGTTTTTT.

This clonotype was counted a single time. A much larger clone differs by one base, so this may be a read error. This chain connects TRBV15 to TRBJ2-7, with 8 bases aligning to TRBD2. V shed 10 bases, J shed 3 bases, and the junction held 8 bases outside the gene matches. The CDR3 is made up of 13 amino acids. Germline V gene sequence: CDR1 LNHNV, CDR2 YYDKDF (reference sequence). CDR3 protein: CARGGRRNYEQYF. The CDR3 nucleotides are TGTGCCAGAGGCGGGAGGCGGAACTACGAGCAGTACTTC. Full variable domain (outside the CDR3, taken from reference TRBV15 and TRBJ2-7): DAMVIQNPRYQVTQFGKPVTLSCSQTLNHNVMYWYQQKSSQAPKLLFHYYDKDFNNEADTPDNFQSRRPNTSFCFLDIRSPGLGDTAMYLCARGGRRNYEQYFGPGTRLTVT.

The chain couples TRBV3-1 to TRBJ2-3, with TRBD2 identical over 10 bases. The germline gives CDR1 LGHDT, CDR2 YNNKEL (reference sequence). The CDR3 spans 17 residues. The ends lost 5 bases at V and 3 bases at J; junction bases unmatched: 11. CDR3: CASSLRDRLAGTDTQYF. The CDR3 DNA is TGTGCCAGCAGCTTAAGAGATCGACTAGCGGGTACAGATACGCAGTATTTT.

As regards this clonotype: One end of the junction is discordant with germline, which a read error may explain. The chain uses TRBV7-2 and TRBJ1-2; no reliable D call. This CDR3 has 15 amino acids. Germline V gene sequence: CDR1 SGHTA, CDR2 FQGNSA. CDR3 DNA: TGTGCCGGCAGCTTAGCGGGCGCAGCCCTGGCAGGCTACACCTTC. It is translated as CAGSLAGAALAGYTF.

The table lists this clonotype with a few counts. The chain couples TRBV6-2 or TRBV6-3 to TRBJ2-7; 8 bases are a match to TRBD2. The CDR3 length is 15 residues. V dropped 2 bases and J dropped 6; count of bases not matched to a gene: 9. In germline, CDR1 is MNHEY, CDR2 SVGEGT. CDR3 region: CASSYGPGGKSEQYF. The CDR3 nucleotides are TGTGCCAGCAGTTACGGTCCGGGAGGGAAAAGCGAGCAGTACTTC.

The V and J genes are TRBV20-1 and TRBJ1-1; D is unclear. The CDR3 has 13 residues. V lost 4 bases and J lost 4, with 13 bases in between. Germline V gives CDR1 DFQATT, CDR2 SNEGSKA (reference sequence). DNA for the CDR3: TGCAGTGCTACAGACCGGATAGGCACTGAAGCTTTCTTT. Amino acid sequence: CSATDRIGTEAFF.

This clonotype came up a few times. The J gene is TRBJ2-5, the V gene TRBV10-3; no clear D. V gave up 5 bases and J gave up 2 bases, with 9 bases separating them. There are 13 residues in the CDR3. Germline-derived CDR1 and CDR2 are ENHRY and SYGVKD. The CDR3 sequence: CAISFTEQETQYF. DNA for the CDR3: TGTGCCATCAGTTTCACAGAACAAGAGACCCAGTACTTC.

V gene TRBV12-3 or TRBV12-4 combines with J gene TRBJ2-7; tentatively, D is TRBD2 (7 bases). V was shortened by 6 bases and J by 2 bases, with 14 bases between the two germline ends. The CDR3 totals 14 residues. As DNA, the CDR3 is TGTGCCAGCAGGGGAGGGGGGCAGACCTACGAGCAGTACTTC. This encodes CASRGGGQTYEQYF.

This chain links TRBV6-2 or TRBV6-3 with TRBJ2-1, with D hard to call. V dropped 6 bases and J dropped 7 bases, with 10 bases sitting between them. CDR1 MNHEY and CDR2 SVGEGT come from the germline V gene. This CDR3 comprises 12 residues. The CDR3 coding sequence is TGTGCCAGCAGCCACCACCCGAATGAGCAGTTCTTC. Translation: CASSHHPNEQFF.

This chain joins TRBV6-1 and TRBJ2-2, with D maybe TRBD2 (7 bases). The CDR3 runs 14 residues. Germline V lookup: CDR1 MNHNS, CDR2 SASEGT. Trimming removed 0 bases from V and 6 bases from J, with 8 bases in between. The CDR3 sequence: CASSEAGGPGELFF. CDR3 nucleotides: TGTGCCAGCAGTGAAGCGGGGGGGCCCGGGGAGCTGTTTTTT.

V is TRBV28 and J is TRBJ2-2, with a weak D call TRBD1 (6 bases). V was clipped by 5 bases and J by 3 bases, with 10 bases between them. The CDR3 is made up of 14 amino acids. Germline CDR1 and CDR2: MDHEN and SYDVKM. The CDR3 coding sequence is TGTGCCAGCAGTACAACAGGGTACACCGGGGAGCTGTTTTTT. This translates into CASSTTGYTGELFF.

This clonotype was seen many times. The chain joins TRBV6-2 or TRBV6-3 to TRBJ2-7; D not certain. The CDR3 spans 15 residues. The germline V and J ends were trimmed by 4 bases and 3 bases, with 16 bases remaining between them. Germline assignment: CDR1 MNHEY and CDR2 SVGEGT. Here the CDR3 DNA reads TGTGCCAGCAGTTTCCAGGACGGCACGATCTACGAGCAGTACTTC. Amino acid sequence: CASSFQDGTIYEQYF.

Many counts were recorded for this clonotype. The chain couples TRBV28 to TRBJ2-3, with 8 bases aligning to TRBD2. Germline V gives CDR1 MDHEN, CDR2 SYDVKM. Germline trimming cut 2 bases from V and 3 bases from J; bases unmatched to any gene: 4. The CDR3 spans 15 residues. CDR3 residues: CASSLRLASTDTQYF. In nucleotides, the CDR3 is TGTGCCAGCAGTTTAAGACTAGCGTCTACAGATACGCAGTATTTT.

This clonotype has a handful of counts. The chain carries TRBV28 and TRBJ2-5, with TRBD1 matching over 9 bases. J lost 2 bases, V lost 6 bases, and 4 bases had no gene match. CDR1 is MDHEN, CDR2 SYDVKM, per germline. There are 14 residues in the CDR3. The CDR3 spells CASREDRGQETQYF. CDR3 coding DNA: TGTGCCAGCAGGGAGGACAGGGGACAAGAGACCCAGTACTTC.

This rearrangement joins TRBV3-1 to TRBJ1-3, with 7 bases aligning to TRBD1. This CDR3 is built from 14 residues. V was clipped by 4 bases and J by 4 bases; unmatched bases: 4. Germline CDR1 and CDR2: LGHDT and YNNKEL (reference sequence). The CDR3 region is CASSLRDRGNTIYF. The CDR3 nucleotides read TGTGCCAGCAGCCTACGGGACAGAGGAAACACCATATATTTT.

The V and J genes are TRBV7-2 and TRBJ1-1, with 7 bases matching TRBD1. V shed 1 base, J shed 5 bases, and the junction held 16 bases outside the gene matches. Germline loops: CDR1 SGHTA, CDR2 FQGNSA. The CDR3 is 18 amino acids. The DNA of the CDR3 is TGTGCCAGCAGCTTAGTAGTAGGGGGCTTGCAAGGAGAAACTGAAGCTTTCTTT. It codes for CASSLVVGGLQGETEAFF.

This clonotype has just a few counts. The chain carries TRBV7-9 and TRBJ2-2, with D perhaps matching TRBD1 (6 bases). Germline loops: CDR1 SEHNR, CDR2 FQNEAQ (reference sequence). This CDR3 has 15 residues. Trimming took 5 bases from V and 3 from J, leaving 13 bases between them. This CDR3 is CASSRGRTDTGELFF. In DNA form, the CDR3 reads TGTGCCAGCAGCCGAGGTCGGACAGACACCGGGGAGCTGTTTTTT.

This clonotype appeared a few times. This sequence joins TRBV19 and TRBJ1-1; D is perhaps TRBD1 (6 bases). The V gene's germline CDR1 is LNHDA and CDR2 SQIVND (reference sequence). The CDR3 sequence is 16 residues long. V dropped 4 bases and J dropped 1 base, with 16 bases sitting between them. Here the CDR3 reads CASSTITGTSNTEAFF. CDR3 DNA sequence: TGTGCCAGTAGTACTATAACCGGGACATCGAACACTGAAGCTTTCTTT.

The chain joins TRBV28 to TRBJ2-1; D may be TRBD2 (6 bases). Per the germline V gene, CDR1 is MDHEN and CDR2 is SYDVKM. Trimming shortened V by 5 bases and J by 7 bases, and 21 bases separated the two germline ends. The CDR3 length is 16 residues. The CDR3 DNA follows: TGTGCCAGCAGTCGCCCGAGACTAGATTCGTGGAATGAGCAGTTCTTC. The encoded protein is CASSRPRLDSWNEQFF.

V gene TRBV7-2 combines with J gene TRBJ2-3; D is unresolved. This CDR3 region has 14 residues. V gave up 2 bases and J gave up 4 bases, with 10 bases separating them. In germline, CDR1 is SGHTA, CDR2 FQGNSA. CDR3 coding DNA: TGTGCCAGCAGCTTACCGGGTGGTGCAGATACGCAGTATTTT. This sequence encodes CASSLPGGADTQYF.

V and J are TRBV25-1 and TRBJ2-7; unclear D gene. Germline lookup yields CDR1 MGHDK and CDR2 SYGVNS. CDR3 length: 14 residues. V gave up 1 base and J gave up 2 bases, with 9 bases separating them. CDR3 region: CASSESTGAYEQYF. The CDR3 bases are TGTGCCAGCAGTGAATCCACCGGCGCCTACGAGCAGTACTTC.

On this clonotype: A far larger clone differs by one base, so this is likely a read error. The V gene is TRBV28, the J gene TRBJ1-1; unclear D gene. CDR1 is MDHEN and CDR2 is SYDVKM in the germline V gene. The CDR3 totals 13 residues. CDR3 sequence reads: CANSLTGDTEAFF. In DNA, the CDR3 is TGTGCCAACAGTTTAACTGGGGACACTGAAGCTTTCTTT. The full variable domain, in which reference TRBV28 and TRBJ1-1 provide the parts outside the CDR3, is DVKVTQSSRYLVKRTGEKVFLECVQDMDHENMFWYRQDPGLGLRLIYFSYDVKMKEKGDIPEGYSVSREKKERFSLILESASTNQTSMYLCANSLTGDTEAFFGQGTRLTVV.

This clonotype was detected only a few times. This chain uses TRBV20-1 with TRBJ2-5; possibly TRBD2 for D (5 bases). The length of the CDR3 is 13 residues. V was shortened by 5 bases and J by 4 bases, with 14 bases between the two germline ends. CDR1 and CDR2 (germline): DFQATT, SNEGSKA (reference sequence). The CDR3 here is CSAGQRGLETQYF. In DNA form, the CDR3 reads TGCAGTGCTGGGCAACGGGGATTAGAGACCCAGTACTTC.

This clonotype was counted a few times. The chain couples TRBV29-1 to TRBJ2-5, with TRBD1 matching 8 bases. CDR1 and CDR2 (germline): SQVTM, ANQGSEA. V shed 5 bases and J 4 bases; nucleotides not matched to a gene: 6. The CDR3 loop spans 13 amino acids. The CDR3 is CSVRWTGLETQYF. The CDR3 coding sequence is TGCAGCGTTCGCTGGACAGGGCTAGAGACCCAGTACTTC. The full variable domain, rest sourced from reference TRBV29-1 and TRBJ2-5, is SAVISQKPSRDICQRGTSLTIQCQVDSQVTMMFWYRQQPGQSLTLIATANQGSEATYESGFVIDKFPISRPNLTFSTLTVSNMSPEDSSIYLCSVRWTGLETQYFGPGTRLLVL.